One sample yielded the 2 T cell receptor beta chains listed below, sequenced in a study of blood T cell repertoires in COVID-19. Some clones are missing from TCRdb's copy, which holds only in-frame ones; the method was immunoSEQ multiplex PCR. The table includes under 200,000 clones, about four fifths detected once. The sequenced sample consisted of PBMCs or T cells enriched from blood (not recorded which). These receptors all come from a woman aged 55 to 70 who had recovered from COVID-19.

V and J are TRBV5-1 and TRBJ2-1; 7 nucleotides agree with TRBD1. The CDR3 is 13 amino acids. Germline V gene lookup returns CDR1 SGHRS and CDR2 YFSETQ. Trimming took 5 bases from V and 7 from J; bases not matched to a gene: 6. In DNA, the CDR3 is TGCGCCAGCAGACAGGGGAGTGGGAATGAGCAGTTCTTC. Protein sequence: CASRQGSGNEQFF.

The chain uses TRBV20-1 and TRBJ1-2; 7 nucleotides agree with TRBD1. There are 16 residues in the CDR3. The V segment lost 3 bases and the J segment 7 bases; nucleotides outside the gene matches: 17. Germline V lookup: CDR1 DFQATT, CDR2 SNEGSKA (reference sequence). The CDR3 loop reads CSASLPLLTGSGGYTF. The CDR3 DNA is TGCAGTGCTAGTCTCCCTCTCCTGACAGGGTCCGGTGGCTACACCTTC.